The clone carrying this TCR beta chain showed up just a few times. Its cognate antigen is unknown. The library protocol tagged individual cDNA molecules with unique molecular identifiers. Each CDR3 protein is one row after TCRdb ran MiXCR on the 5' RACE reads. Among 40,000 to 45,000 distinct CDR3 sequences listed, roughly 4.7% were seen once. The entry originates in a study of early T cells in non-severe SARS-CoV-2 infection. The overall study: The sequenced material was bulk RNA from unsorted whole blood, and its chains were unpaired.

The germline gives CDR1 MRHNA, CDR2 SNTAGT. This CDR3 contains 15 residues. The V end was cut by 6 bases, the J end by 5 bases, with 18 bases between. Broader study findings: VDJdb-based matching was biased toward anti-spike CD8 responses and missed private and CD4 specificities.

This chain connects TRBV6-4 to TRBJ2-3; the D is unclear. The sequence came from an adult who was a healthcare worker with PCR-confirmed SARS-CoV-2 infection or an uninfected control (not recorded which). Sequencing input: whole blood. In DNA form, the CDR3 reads TGTGCCAGCAGCTCGAGCTTCTCGAAGGGAGATACGCAGTATTTT. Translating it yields CASSSSFSKGDTQYF.